This is a list of T cell receptor beta chains from one sample in a study of human T cells and chemical hapten exposure. TCRdb independently ran MiXCR on the RACE reads; one entry per CDR3 protein. This table has tens of thousands of distinct CDR3 sequences, approximately 9.9% appearing once. Sequencing was performed on whole blood, taken in connection with sensitization to the hapten diphenylcyclopropenone (DPC). Source of these receptors: a woman aged 40 to 55 with alopecia areata. Some clones in this sample may be carry-over from other donors' samples. Each CDR3 is given with its conserved first and last residue. The order of the fields is CDR3 DNA, CDR3 protein, D gene, CDR3 length, J gene, clone size, V gene. D genes are given only for firm matches. Where a row states a size, it is once, few, many or the class of an expanded clone; other rows omit it.

cdr3_nt: TGCGCCAGCAGCTTGGAATCTCCCACAGATACGCAGTATTTT; cdr3_aa: CASSLESPTDTQYF; d_call: .; cdr3_length: 14; j_call: TRBJ2-3; clone_size: few; v_call: TRBV5-1
cdr3_nt: TGTGCCAGCAGCTTATGGACAGGGGATGAGACCCAGTACTTC; cdr3_aa: CASSLWTGDETQYF; d_call: TRBD1; cdr3_length: 14; j_call: TRBJ2-5; clone_size: many; v_call: TRBV7-9
cdr3_nt: TGTGCCAGCACCTACCAAGGGGTGAATCAGCCCCAGCATTTT; cdr3_aa: CASTYQGVNQPQHF; d_call: .; cdr3_length: 14; j_call: TRBJ1-5; clone_size: many; v_call: TRBV7-8
cdr3_nt: TGTGCCAGCAGCTTAGTAGCGGGGGGATACGAGCAGTACTTC; cdr3_aa: CASSLVAGGYEQYF; d_call: TRBD2; cdr3_length: 14; j_call: TRBJ2-7; clone_size: few; v_call: TRBV5-6
cdr3_nt: TGTGCCAGCAGTTACGCGTTGTACACCGGGGAGCTGTTTTTT; cdr3_aa: CASSYALYTGELFF; d_call: .; cdr3_length: 14; j_call: TRBJ2-2; clone_size: many; v_call: TRBV6-2/TRBV6-3
cdr3_nt: TGTGCCAGCAGCCCGGCTGGGGGGGGAACGCAGTATTTT; cdr3_aa: CASSPAGGGTQYF; d_call: TRBD2; cdr3_length: 13; j_call: TRBJ2-3; clone_size: many; v_call: TRBV7-2
cdr3_nt: TGTGCCAGCAGCTGGACAGGTGATTCACCCCTCCACTTT; cdr3_aa: CASSWTGDSPLHF; d_call: TRBD1; cdr3_length: 13; j_call: TRBJ1-6; clone_size: many; v_call: TRBV7-3
cdr3_nt: TGCGCCAGCAGCTCCCGCCCTCCGGGACAGGGCTTCGTTGGAAACACCATATATTTT; cdr3_aa: CASSSRPPGQGFVGNTIYF; d_call: TRBD1; cdr3_length: 19; j_call: TRBJ1-3; clone_size: many; v_call: TRBV5-1
cdr3_nt: TGCACCAGCAGCTCGACCCAGGGCGGAAATACCTCCTACAATGAGCAGTTCTTC; cdr3_aa: CTSSSTQGGNTSYNEQFF; d_call: .; cdr3_length: 18; j_call: TRBJ2-1; clone_size: many; v_call: TRBV1
cdr3_nt: TGTGCCAGCAGTTTAGCGCTGAGCGAATCTAATGAAAAACTGTTTTTT; cdr3_aa: CASSLALSESNEKLFF; d_call: .; cdr3_length: 16; j_call: TRBJ1-4; clone_size: few; v_call: TRBV12-3/TRBV12-4
cdr3_nt: TGCGCCAGCAGCGGGGGGAACCAAGAGACCCAGTACTTC; cdr3_aa: CASSGGNQETQYF; d_call: .; cdr3_length: 13; j_call: TRBJ2-5; clone_size: .; v_call: TRBV4-1
cdr3_nt: TGTGCCAGCAGGCCCGGACCATTCACCGGGGAGCTGTTTTTT; cdr3_aa: CASRPGPFTGELFF; d_call: .; cdr3_length: 14; j_call: TRBJ2-2; clone_size: many; v_call: TRBV12-3/TRBV12-4
cdr3_nt: TGTGCCACCAGCAGTGAGGGCCTACAGGGGATGAACACTGAAGCTTTCTTT; cdr3_aa: CATSSEGLQGMNTEAFF; d_call: TRBD1; cdr3_length: 17; j_call: TRBJ1-1; clone_size: .; v_call: TRBV15
cdr3_nt: TGTGCCAGCAGTGACAGGTCGGAGCTGTTTTTT; cdr3_aa: CASSDRSELFF; d_call: .; cdr3_length: 11; j_call: TRBJ2-2; clone_size: few; v_call: TRBV2
cdr3_nt: TGTGCCAGCAGCACGACAGGGGCGCGGTATGGCTACACCTTC; cdr3_aa: CASSTTGARYGYTF; d_call: TRBD1; cdr3_length: 14; j_call: TRBJ1-2; clone_size: many; v_call: TRBV5-4
cdr3_nt: TGTGCCAGCAGTTCCAATAGCGGGGGGTATCGCAATGAGCAGTTCTTC; cdr3_aa: CASSSNSGGYRNEQFF; d_call: TRBD2; cdr3_length: 16; j_call: TRBJ2-1; clone_size: many; v_call: TRBV6-2/TRBV6-3
cdr3_nt: TGTGCCAGCAGTCGTCGGGACAGCACAGATACGCAGTATTTT; cdr3_aa: CASSRRDSTDTQYF; d_call: .; cdr3_length: 14; j_call: TRBJ2-3; clone_size: many; v_call: TRBV11-1
cdr3_nt: TGTGCCTGGAGTGTACGAGCCGAGCAGTACTTC; cdr3_aa: CAWSVRAEQYF; d_call: .; cdr3_length: 11; j_call: TRBJ2-7; clone_size: .; v_call: TRBV30
cdr3_nt: TGCAGTGCTAGACCGGGACACAACACCGGGGAGCTGTTTTTT; cdr3_aa: CSARPGHNTGELFF; d_call: .; cdr3_length: 14; j_call: TRBJ2-2; clone_size: many; v_call: TRBV20-1
cdr3_nt: TGTGCCAGCAGCTCCCGGGACAGGCCTGCAACTAATGAAAAACTGTTTTTT; cdr3_aa: CASSSRDRPATNEKLFF; d_call: TRBD1; cdr3_length: 17; j_call: TRBJ1-4; clone_size: .; v_call: TRBV7-3
cdr3_nt: TGCAGTGCTAGCTTCGGGGATACTGAAGCTTTCTTT; cdr3_aa: CSASFGDTEAFF; d_call: .; cdr3_length: 12; j_call: TRBJ1-1; clone_size: few; v_call: TRBV20-1
cdr3_nt: TGTGCCAGCACCAGCCGGGCGGGGACCCAGCCCCAGCATTTT; cdr3_aa: CASTSRAGTQPQHF; d_call: .; cdr3_length: 14; j_call: TRBJ1-5; clone_size: many; v_call: TRBV12-3/TRBV12-4
cdr3_nt: TGTGCCAGCAGCCCGGGACTAGCGGGGGTATACGTGGCCGGGGAGCTGTTTTTT; cdr3_aa: CASSPGLAGVYVAGELFF; d_call: TRBD2; cdr3_length: 18; j_call: TRBJ2-2; clone_size: few; v_call: TRBV7-6
cdr3_nt: TGTGCCAGCAGAGACAGGGGACCCTACGAGCAGTACTTC; cdr3_aa: CASRDRGPYEQYF; d_call: TRBD1; cdr3_length: 13; j_call: TRBJ2-7; clone_size: many; v_call: TRBV6-4
cdr3_nt: TGCGCCAGCAGCTTGACAAACACTGAAGCTTTCTTT; cdr3_aa: CASSLTNTEAFF; d_call: .; cdr3_length: 12; j_call: TRBJ1-1; clone_size: .; v_call: TRBV5-1
cdr3_nt: TGTGCCAGCTCACCCTTGGGGGGCCGAGACAATGAGCAGTTCTTC; cdr3_aa: CASSPLGGRDNEQFF; d_call: .; cdr3_length: 15; j_call: TRBJ2-1; clone_size: .; v_call: TRBV18
cdr3_nt: TGTGCCAGCAGCCCAGGCGCTAGCACAGATACGCAGTATTTT; cdr3_aa: CASSPGASTDTQYF; d_call: .; cdr3_length: 14; j_call: TRBJ2-3; clone_size: many; v_call: TRBV11-3
cdr3_nt: TGTGCCAGCAGCTTGAGGGTGAGGGTTACTGAAGCTTTCTTT; cdr3_aa: CASSLRVRVTEAFF; d_call: .; cdr3_length: 14; j_call: TRBJ1-1; clone_size: few; v_call: TRBV13
cdr3_nt: TGTGCCAGCAGCGACGACCTCACTAGCGGGGGTGATAGCCGGGAGCTGTTTTTT; cdr3_aa: CASSDDLTSGGDSRELFF; d_call: TRBD2; cdr3_length: 18; j_call: TRBJ2-2; clone_size: .; v_call: TRBV9
cdr3_nt: TGTGCCAGCATCCAGGGCTGGCCCACGGCGGGCAACACTGAAGCTTTCTTT; cdr3_aa: CASIQGWPTAGNTEAFF; d_call: .; cdr3_length: 17; j_call: TRBJ1-1; clone_size: many; v_call: TRBV6-5
cdr3_nt: TGCAGTGCTAGAATCCATACGGGGATTAGCAATCAGCCCCAGCATTTT; cdr3_aa: CSARIHTGISNQPQHF; d_call: .; cdr3_length: 16; j_call: TRBJ1-5; clone_size: many; v_call: TRBV20-1
cdr3_nt: TGCAGTGCCCCCGGGACAGGGGATAATTCACCCCTCCACTTT; cdr3_aa: CSAPGTGDNSPLHF; d_call: TRBD1; cdr3_length: 14; j_call: TRBJ1-6; clone_size: many; v_call: TRBV20-1
cdr3_nt: TGTGCCAGCAGCTTATACAACGCCGATTCACCCCTCCACTTT; cdr3_aa: CASSLYNADSPLHF; d_call: .; cdr3_length: 14; j_call: TRBJ1-6; clone_size: .; v_call: TRBV7-6
cdr3_nt: TGTGCCAGCAGCTCCGGGACGCGAGTAATGACCCAGTACTTC; cdr3_aa: CASSSGTRVMTQYF; d_call: .; cdr3_length: 14; j_call: TRBJ2-5; clone_size: many; v_call: TRBV6-1
cdr3_nt: TGTGCCAGCAGCGTAGCTGGAGAGACCCAGTACTTC; cdr3_aa: CASSVAGETQYF; d_call: .; cdr3_length: 12; j_call: TRBJ2-5; clone_size: .; v_call: TRBV9
cdr3_nt: TGTGCCAGCAGCCAAGATATTAGTGGGGGTGAGCAGTTCTTC; cdr3_aa: CASSQDISGGEQFF; d_call: .; cdr3_length: 14; j_call: TRBJ2-1; clone_size: many; v_call: TRBV4-2
cdr3_nt: TGTGCCAGCAGCCAAGATTTTGGGGATGATTCGGGAAACATTCAGTACTTC; cdr3_aa: CASSQDFGDDSGNIQYF; d_call: .; cdr3_length: 17; j_call: TRBJ2-4; clone_size: .; v_call: TRBV4-2